One sample yielded the 4 T cell receptor beta chains listed below, sequenced in a study of technical replicates of blood from a few donors. Only in-frame clones appear in the TCRdb table, and some are missing; sequencing was by immunoSEQ multiplex PCR. In the table there are roughly 72,000 clones, approximately 96% of which are singletons. Sequencing was carried out using T cells isolated from PBMCs. The receptors come from a human donor in good health.

DNA of the CDR3: TGTGCCAGCAGCGAACACAGGGGTAGGAACACTGAAGCTTTCTTT. It codes for CASSEHRGRNTEAFF. The rearrangement joins TRBV11-3 to TRBJ1-1; 7 nucleotides match TRBD1. This CDR3 contains 15 residues. The V gene's germline CDR1 is SGHNT and CDR2 YENEEA. Germline trimming cut 5 bases from V and 1 base from J; bases unmatched to any gene: 7. Using reference TRBV11-3 and TRBJ1-1 for the parts outside the CDR3, the full variable domain is EAGVVQSPRYKIIEKKQPVAFWCNPISGHNTLYWYLQNLGQGPELLIRYENEEAVDDSQLPKDRFSAERLKGVDSTLKIQPAELGDSAVYLCASSEHRGRNTEAFFGQGTRLTVV.

J is TRBJ2-7 and V is TRBV5-4; 8 bases are a match to TRBD2. Germline V gene data show CDR1 as SGHNT and CDR2 as YYREEE (reference sequence). The CDR3 is 17 amino acids. V dropped 4 bases and J dropped 11; count of bases not matched to a gene: 23. Here the CDR3 reads CASSPTQGAGGHGGKYF. The CDR3 coding sequence is TGTGCCAGCAGCCCTACTCAAGGGGCGGGAGGCCATGGGGGGAAGTACTTC.

V gene TRBV7-9 combines with J gene TRBJ2-1; a possible D gene is TRBD2 (6 bases). The CDR3 extends over 15 amino acids. V lost 6 bases and J 5 bases, leaving 17 bases between the germline ends. Per the germline V gene, CDR1 is SEHNR and CDR2 is FQNEAQ (reference sequence). The DNA of the CDR3 is TGTGCCAGCAGGGGGGACTTAGGGGAGGACAATGAGCAGTTCTTC. Its translation: CASRGDLGEDNEQFF.

The V call is TRBV10-1, the J call TRBJ1-1, with 11 bases matching TRBD1. Germline CDR1 is WNHNN and CDR2 is SYGVQD (reference sequence). Unmatched junction bases numbered 2, after V lost 6 bases and J lost 5 bases. This CDR3 spans 13 amino acids. CDR3 nucleotides: TGCGCCAGCAGGGGACAGGGGGGAACTGAAGCTTTCTTT. It translates to CASRGQGGTEAFF.